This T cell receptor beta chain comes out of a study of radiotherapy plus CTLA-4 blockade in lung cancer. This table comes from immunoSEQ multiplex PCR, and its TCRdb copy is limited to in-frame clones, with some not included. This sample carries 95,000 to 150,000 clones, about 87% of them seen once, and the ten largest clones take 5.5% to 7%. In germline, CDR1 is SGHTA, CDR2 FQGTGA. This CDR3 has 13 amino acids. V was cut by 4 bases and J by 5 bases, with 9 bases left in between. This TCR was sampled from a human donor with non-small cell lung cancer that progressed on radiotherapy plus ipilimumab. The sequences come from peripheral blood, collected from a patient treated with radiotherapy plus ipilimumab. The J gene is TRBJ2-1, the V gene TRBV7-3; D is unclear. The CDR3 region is CASSSLGDNEQFF. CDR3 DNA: TGTGCCAGCAGCTCACTTGGGGACAATGAGCAGTTCTTC.